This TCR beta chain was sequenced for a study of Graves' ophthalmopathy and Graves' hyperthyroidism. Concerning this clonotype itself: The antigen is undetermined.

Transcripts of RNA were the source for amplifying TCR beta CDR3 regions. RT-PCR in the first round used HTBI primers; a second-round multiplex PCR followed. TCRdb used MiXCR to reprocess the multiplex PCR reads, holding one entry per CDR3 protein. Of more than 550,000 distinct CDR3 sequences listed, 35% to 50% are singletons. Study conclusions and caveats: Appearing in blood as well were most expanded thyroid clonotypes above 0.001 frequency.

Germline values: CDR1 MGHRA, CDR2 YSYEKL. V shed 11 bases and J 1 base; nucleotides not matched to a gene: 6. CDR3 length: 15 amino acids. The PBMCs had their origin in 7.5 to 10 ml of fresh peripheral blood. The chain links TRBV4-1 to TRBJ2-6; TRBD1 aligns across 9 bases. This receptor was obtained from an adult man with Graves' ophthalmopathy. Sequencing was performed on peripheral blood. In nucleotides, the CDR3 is TGCGCCCGGGACAGGGACGATTCTGGGGCCAACGTCCTGACTTTC. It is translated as CARDRDDSGANVLTF.